These T cell receptor beta chains were read from a single sample in a study of cytomegalovirus exposure and HLA in healthy donors. Some clones are missing from TCRdb's copy, which holds only in-frame ones; the method was immunoSEQ multiplex PCR. In the table there are about 160,000 clones, 85% of which are singletons. Sequencing used PBMCs. Source of these receptors: a boy between 2 and 10 years old in good health and CMV-seronegative. Both conserved end residues are trimmed from each CDR3. Each record gives: V gene, J gene, CDR3 protein.

TRBV25-1	TRBJ1-5	ASGTAGTGNQPQH
TRBV15	TRBJ2-7	ATRTLAASYEQY
TRBV28	TRBJ2-1	ASRKRTLSGRYNEQF
TRBV15	TRBJ2-7	ATSRDTWSGSCEQY
TRBV5-1	TRBJ2-1	ASSLEAVGYNEQF
TRBV14	TRBJ1-1	ASSHSNGEAF
TRBV19	TRBJ1-5	ASSIGDAGQPQH
TRBV2	TRBJ2-7	ASSPPGQGAYEQY
TRBV6-5	TRBJ1-1	ASSYSRVNTEAF
TRBV5-6	TRBJ2-3	ASSSTDTQY
TRBV6-1	TRBJ1-2	ASASILRGYT
TRBV5-1	TRBJ2-5	ASSFGRGAETQY
TRBV7-9	TRBJ2-5	SSSLSVLLETQY
TRBV7-9	TRBJ1-1	ASRGQGSTEAF
TRBV6-1	TRBJ1-1	ASSERTGGGNTEAF
TRBV7-2	TRBJ2-5	ASSQRGGRWETQY
TRBV5-1	TRBJ1-4	ASRQGEKLF